This is a list of T cell receptor beta chains from one sample in a study of glioma-infiltrating T cells. TCRdb itself ran the multiplex PCR reads through MiXCR, one entry per CDR3 protein. Here the sample spans about 130,000 distinct CDR3 sequences, about 25% being singletons. The specimen sequenced was glioma tissue, nonneoplastic brain tissue, or PBMCs (not recorded which). The receptors were sampled from a human donor with low-grade glioma or glioblastoma, undergoing nonglioma brain surgery, or in good health (not recorded which). The CDR3 runs from the conserved cysteine through the conserved F or W. A D gene is named only where the DNA matches it firmly. Rows give clone size only sometimes, using once, few, many, or a class for an expanded clone.

len,j_gene,d_gene,v_gene,abundance,CDR3nt,CDR3aa
15,TRBJ1-5,TRBD1,TRBV7-2,few,TGTGCCAGCAGCTTAGCCAGGGGGGAAAATCAGCCCCAGCATTTT,CASSLARGENQPQHF
11,TRBJ2-2,NA,TRBV6-1,many,TGTGCCTCTGCGAACACCGGGGAGCTGTTTTTT,CASANTGELFF
13,TRBJ2-5,NA,TRBV20-1,many,TGCAGTGCTAGGAATCGGGGGTTAGAGACCCAGTACTTC,CSARNRGLETQYF
16,TRBJ2-5,TRBD2,TRBV20-1,NA,TGCAGTGCTAGAGATGTGGGTAGCGGGGTCCAAGAGACCCAGTACTTC,CSARDVGSGVQETQYF
13,TRBJ1-1,NA,TRBV16,few,TGTGCCAGCAGCCGGTGGGAGAACACTGAAGCTTTCTTT,CASSRWENTEAFF
14,TRBJ1-5,NA,TRBV6-9,NA,TGTGCCAGCAGTTACTTGGGGAGCAATCAGTCCCAGCATTTT,CASSYLGSNQSQHF
14,TRBJ2-3,TRBD1,TRBV29-1,NA,TGCAGCGTGAACAGGGGGCAGGGCACAGATACGCAGTATTTT,CSVNRGQGTDTQYF
14,TRBJ2-5,NA,TRBV7-2,few,TGTGCCAGCAGCAGAGCGGGACAGCAAGAGACCCAGTACTTC,CASSRAGQQETQYF
12,TRBJ1-1,NA,TRBV24-1,NA,TGTGCCACCAGTGATAGGGGGACTGAAGCTTTCTTT,CATSDRGTEAFF
15,TRBJ2-3,NA,TRBV19,NA,TGTGCCAGTAGTGCTGTCCGAGTGGGGAAGGATACGCAGTATTTT,CASSAVRVGKDTQYF
17,TRBJ2-2,TRBD1,TRBV12-3/TRBV12-4,NA,TGTGCCAGCAGTGCCTTAAGACAGGGGGCGAGGACCGGGGAGCTGTTTTTT,CASSALRQGARTGELFF